The 29 T cell receptor beta chains below all came from one sample that was sequenced in a study of neoadjuvant nivolumab and ipilimumab in lung cancer. The method was immunoSEQ multiplex PCR; TCRdb's version includes in-frame clones alone and lacks a portion of them. The data contain about 19,000 clones, about nine tenths of them singletons. The starting material was peripheral blood, obtained before neoadjuvant nivolumab, alone or with ipilimumab. The receptors were gathered from an adult with non-small cell lung cancer.

The chain combines TRBV29-1 with TRBJ1-5; D unclear. The V end lost 4 bases, the J end lost 4 bases, and 17 bases lay between the germline ends. Per germline, CDR1 SQVTM and CDR2 ANQGSEA. The CDR3 contains 15 residues. CDR3 residues: CSVVIVGKENQPQHF. DNA for the CDR3: TGCAGCGTTGTTATTGTCGGGAAAGAGAATCAGCCCCAGCATTTT.

The rearrangement joins TRBV5-6 to TRBJ1-5, with a possible D match to TRBD1 (5 bases). Germline-derived CDR1 and CDR2 are SGHDT and YYEEEE. Trimming cost V 5 bases and J 7 bases, with 22 bases left between them. The CDR3 has 16 residues. In DNA, the CDR3 is TGTGCCAGCAGTATCAATTCAGGCGGGGGTCGACAGCCCCAGCATTTT. Translating it yields CASSINSGGGRQPQHF.

The chain has TRBV5-1 and TRBJ1-5, with D maybe TRBD1 (5 bases). The CDR3 loop spans 15 amino acids. Looked up from germline, CDR1 is SGHRS and CDR2 is YFSETQ. V was shortened by 4 bases and J by 5 bases, with 16 bases between the two germline ends. The CDR3: CASSPEPGRDQPQHF. As DNA, the CDR3 is TGCGCCAGCAGCCCGGAGCCAGGGAGAGATCAGCCCCAGCATTTT.

This sequence joins TRBV7-9 and TRBJ2-7; no clear D. CDR3 length: 12 residues. With 3 bases removed from V and 2 bases from J, the gap between germline ends came to 5 bases. Per germline, CDR1 SEHNR and CDR2 FQNEAQ (reference sequence). The chain's CDR3 is CASSLDAYEQYF. The CDR3 coding sequence is TGTGCCAGCAGCTTGGATGCCTACGAGCAGTACTTC.

This clone was observed a single time. The chain uses TRBV5-1 and TRBJ2-1, with TRBD2 matching 7 bases. This CDR3 has 13 residues. Germline lookup yields CDR1 SGHRS and CDR2 YFSETQ. The J segment lost 5 bases and the V segment lost 7 bases, leaving 6 bases of the junction unmatched. The CDR3: CASGRLAHNEQFF. CDR3 bases: TGCGCCAGCGGGAGACTAGCTCACAATGAGCAGTTCTTC.

The V and J genes are TRBV5-4 and TRBJ2-7; 8 bases align to TRBD2. This CDR3 comprises 16 residues. From germline, CDR1 is SGHNT and CDR2 YYREEE (reference sequence). J was trimmed by 1 base and V by 4 bases; bases with no gene match: 10. The CDR3 DNA follows: TGTGCCAGCAGCCGGACCGCGGGAGGCCTATCCTACGAGCAGTACTTC. This codes for CASSRTAGGLSYEQYF.

The chain couples TRBV4-3 to TRBJ2-2, with TRBD2 as a possible D gene (6 bases). Germline V gene sequence: CDR1 LGHNA, CDR2 YSLEER. The CDR3 has 14 amino acids. V was shortened by 6 bases and J by 5 bases, with 13 bases between the two germline ends. The CDR3 coding sequence is TGCGCCAGCAGACCCGGACGGGGGACCGGGGAGCTGTTTTTT. Its translation is CASRPGRGTGELFF.

This chain connects TRBV29-1 to TRBJ2-3; 12 positions match TRBD2. Germline-derived CDR1 and CDR2 are SQVTM and ANQGSEA. The CDR3 is 14 residues long. Trimming cost V 7 bases and J 3 bases; bases outside gene matches: 5. The CDR3 is CSARTSGMTDTQYF. CDR3 sequence (DNA): TGCAGCGCCAGGACTAGCGGGATGACAGATACGCAGTATTTT.

This rearrangement joins TRBV30 to TRBJ2-1, with 10 bases matching TRBD2. This CDR3 is built from 15 residues. Trimming took 6 bases from V and 7 from J; bases not matched to a gene: 12. Germline CDR1 is GTSNPN and CDR2 is SVGIG (reference sequence). The CDR3 DNA reads TGTGCCTGCCTAGGGGGGGCTAGCGGGAGTAATGAGCAGTTCTTC. Translation: CACLGGASGSNEQFF.

The DNA for the CDR3 is TGTGCCAGCAGCACGCGGACAGGAAATTTGGGCTACACCTTC. Translated, it gives CASSTRTGNLGYTF. The V call is TRBV13, the J call TRBJ1-2, with 7 bases lining up with TRBD1. The CDR3 covers 14 residues. V gave up 5 bases and J gave up 8 bases; unmatched junction bases: 11. CDR1 is PRHDT, CDR2 FYEKMQ, per germline (reference sequence).

The rearrangement joins TRBV19 to TRBJ1-2; D perhaps matches TRBD1 (6 bases). The CDR3 has 15 residues. Germline CDR1 and CDR2: LNHDA and SQIVND (reference sequence). V gave up 4 bases and J gave up 2 bases, with 14 bases separating them. For the CDR3, the DNA is TGTGCCAGTAGTACCCCCCAGGGGAAAAACTATGGCTACACCTTC. It codes for CASSTPQGKNYGYTF.

V usage is TRBV5-6 and J usage is TRBJ1-2; D ambiguous. The CDR3 has 13 amino acids. CDR1 and CDR2 (germline): SGHDT, YYEEEE. V lost 6 bases and J lost 4, with 13 bases in between. In nucleotides, the CDR3 is TGTGCCAGCACCTCCCCGGTTCTCTATGGCTACACCTTC. It codes for CASTSPVLYGYTF.

The chain recombines TRBV6-5 with TRBJ1-4, with D hard to call. This CDR3 spans 12 amino acids. Trimming took off 6 bases at V and 5 bases at J, with 7 bases between the two ends. CDR1 and CDR2 (germline): MNHEY, SVGAGI. CDR3 DNA: TGTGCCAGCAGGCCACCGAATGAAAAACTGTTTTTT. Translation gives CASRPPNEKLFF.

V gene TRBV5-4 combines with J gene TRBJ2-2; a possible D gene is TRBD1 (8 bases). Trimming took 4 bases from V and 5 from J, leaving 15 bases between them. The CDR3 contains 15 residues. In germline, CDR1 is SGHNT, CDR2 YYREEE (reference sequence). CDR3 bases: TGTGCCAGCAGCCTTGACAGGGGAGGGACCGGGGAGCTGTTTTTT. Encoded protein: CASSLDRGGTGELFF.

This clone has just one count. The chain recombines TRBV18 with TRBJ1-3; no firm D call. V shed 8 bases and J shed 0 bases, with 11 bases lying between them. The CDR3 sequence is 14 residues long. Germline V gene lookup returns CDR1 KGHSH and CDR2 LQKENI. CDR3 bases: TGTGCCAGCCTGCCTGCGACCTCTGGAAACACCATATATTTT. This gives the protein CASLPATSGNTIYF.

This chain joins TRBV11-2 and TRBJ1-2; no clear D. The CDR3 runs to 14 residues. Per the germline V gene, CDR1 is SGHAT and CDR2 is FQNNGV. V lost 5 bases and J lost 5, with 15 bases in between. Here the CDR3 DNA reads TGTGCCAGCAGCGCCGGGCAGACTTTGTATGGCTACACCTTC. The encoded protein is CASSAGQTLYGYTF. Using reference TRBV11-2 and TRBJ1-2 for the parts outside the CDR3, the full variable domain is EAGVAQSPRYKIIEKRQSVAFWCNPISGHATLYWYQQILGQGPKLLIQFQNNGVVDDSQLPKDRFSAERLKGVDSTLKIQPAKLEDSAVYLCASSAGQTLYGYTFGSGTRLTVV.

This clone has only one observation. The V gene is TRBV6-6, the J gene TRBJ2-7; D uncertain. CDR3 length equals 13 residues. The germline V and J ends were trimmed by 2 bases and 2 bases, with 7 bases remaining between them. Germline assignment: CDR1 MNHNY and CDR2 SVGAGI (reference sequence). CDR3 protein: CASSYIAAYEQYF. CDR3 coding DNA: TGTGCCAGCAGTTACATTGCCGCCTACGAGCAGTACTTC.

The chain joins TRBV5-1 to TRBJ2-4; the match to TRBD2 covers 10 bases. V gave up 3 bases and J gave up 6 bases; unmatched junction bases: 6. The CDR3 runs 15 residues. The germline V gene has CDR1 SGHRS and CDR2 YFSETQ. CDR3 nucleotides: TGCGCCAGCAGCTACTTAGCGGGAGGTGGAAACATTCAGTACTTC. Translated, it gives CASSYLAGGGNIQYF.

The CDR3 bases are TGTGCCAGCAGCCTTGCGGGACTAGCGGGAGTGGAGACCCAGTACTTC. It is translated as CASSLAGLAGVETQYF. The chain recombines TRBV5-4 with TRBJ2-5; 14 bases agree with TRBD2. Germline V gene lookup returns CDR1 SGHNT and CDR2 YYREEE (reference sequence). V dropped 4 bases and J dropped 5; count of bases not matched to a gene: 7. The CDR3 runs to 16 residues. Drawing the rest from reference TRBV5-4 and TRBJ2-5, the complete variable domain is ETGVTQSPTHLIKTRGQQVTLRCSSQSGHNTVSWYQQALGQGPQFIFQYYREEENGRGNFPPRFSGLQFPNYSSELNVNALELDDSALYLCASSLAGLAGVETQYFGPGTRLLVL.

The chain is built from TRBV10-2 and TRBJ2-5; tentatively, D is TRBD2 (6 bases). CDR1 is WSHSY, CDR2 SAAADI, per germline. The CDR3 contains 14 residues. V was cut by 5 bases and J by 5 bases, with 15 bases left in between. The CDR3 DNA follows: TGCGCCAGCAGTCTGAACGGGAGAGACGAGACCCAGTACTTC. Translated, it gives CASSLNGRDETQYF.

The rearrangement joins TRBV29-1 to TRBJ2-1, with 7 bases identical to TRBD1. In germline, CDR1 is SQVTM, CDR2 ANQGSEA. V shed 6 bases, J shed 4 bases, and the junction held 9 bases outside the gene matches. The CDR3 totals 14 residues. CDR3 sequence: CSVSGTEEYNEQFF. The CDR3 DNA is TGCAGCGTCTCGGGGACAGAGGAATACAATGAGCAGTTCTTC.

The chain recombines TRBV2 with TRBJ1-2; 7 bases fit TRBD1. After removal of 6 bases from V and 5 bases from J, the junction contained 6 bases not matched to a gene. The CDR3 consists of 13 residues. Germline loops: CDR1 SNHLY, CDR2 FYNNEI. The CDR3 here is CASRAQGLYGYTF. The DNA for the CDR3 is TGTGCCAGCAGAGCACAGGGGCTATATGGCTACACCTTC.

The V gene is TRBV5-1, the J gene TRBJ2-5; D may correspond to TRBD1 or TRBD2 (6 bases each). Trimming pared 0 bases from V and 2 bases from J, leaving 17 bases between. The CDR3 sequence is 17 residues long. Germline V CDR1 and CDR2: SGHRS, YFSETQ. The CDR3 nucleotides read TGCGCCAGCAGCTTGGCCTTGGGGGGCTTGCGACAAGAGACCCAGTACTTC. This sequence encodes CASSLALGGLRQETQYF.

J is TRBJ1-1 and V is TRBV7-6; no clear D. The CDR3 length is 13 residues. Germline lookup yields CDR1 SGHVS and CDR2 FNYEAQ. Trimming removed 2 bases at V and 1 base at J, with 5 bases between. CDR3 in DNA: TGTGCCAGCAGCTTAAATGAGAACACTGAAGCTTTCTTT. Protein product: CASSLNENTEAFF.

This rearrangement joins TRBV11-2 to TRBJ1-1, with 9 bases fitting TRBD1. Trimming took 5 bases from V and 4 from J; bases not matched to a gene: 5. This CDR3 contains 14 residues. The germline V gene has CDR1 SGHAT and CDR2 FQNNGV. As DNA, the CDR3 is TGTGCCAGCAGCAACAGGGGGCGCGGCACTGAAGCTTTCTTT. It is translated as CASSNRGRGTEAFF.

The rearrangement uses TRBV7-2 and TRBJ2-3, with TRBD2 matching 11 bases. This CDR3 has 16 residues. CDR1 is SGHTA, CDR2 FQGNSA, per germline. V lost 3 bases and J lost 2; bases outside the gene matches: 4. DNA of the CDR3: TGTGCCAGCAGCTTTCGACTAGCGGGACCCACAGATACGCAGTATTTT. Translating it yields CASSFRLAGPTDTQYF.

The chain couples TRBV9 to TRBJ1-4; unclear D gene. The CDR3 covers 15 residues. With 0 bases removed from V and 4 bases from J, the gap between germline ends came to 10 bases. Germline V lookup: CDR1 SGDLS, CDR2 YYNGEE. CDR3 amino acids: CASSVGRVNNEKLFF. In DNA, the CDR3 is TGTGCCAGCAGCGTAGGAAGGGTTAATAATGAAAAACTGTTTTTT.

This clone showed up just once. This chain connects TRBV30 to TRBJ1-5, with D possibly being TRBD1 (5 bases). Per the germline V gene, CDR1 is GTSNPN and CDR2 is SVGIG (reference sequence). This CDR3 has 13 residues. Deletions cut 2 bases from V and 2 bases from J, with 7 bases between. The CDR3 is CAWSPGRNQPQHF. CDR3 coding DNA: TGTGCCTGGAGTCCGGGACGCAATCAGCCCCAGCATTTT.

This clone came up once. The chain links TRBV7-2 to TRBJ2-1; 8 bases are shared with TRBD1. V gave up 2 bases and J gave up 3 bases; unmatched junction bases: 3. The germline V gene encodes CDR1 SGHTA and CDR2 FQGNSA. This CDR3 comprises 15 residues. DNA of the CDR3: TGTGCCAGCAGCTTAAGGACAGGGAACTACAATGAGCAGTTCTTC. The encoded protein is CASSLRTGNYNEQFF.